Each of the 18 T cell receptor beta chains below was sequenced from the same sample in a study of human T cells and chemical hapten exposure. TCRdb reprocessed the RACE reads with MiXCR, giving one entry per CDR3 protein. Of fewer than 45,000 distinct CDR3 sequences detected, about a tenth appear once; the ten largest clones hold less than 35%. The time point is: pre-sensitization, week 0. Treatment in this sample: therapeutic diphenylcyclopropenone sensitization with weekly scalp DPC. It was unfractionated whole blood from which total RNA was extracted. Sample: whole blood, taken in connection with sensitization to the hapten diphenylcyclopropenone (DPC). These receptors were collected from a man aged 45-60 years with alopecia areata. Some clones in this sample may be carry-over from other donors' samples.

The chain joins TRBV3-1 to TRBJ1-1, with unresolved D. Trimming took 3 bases from V and 1 from J, leaving 6 bases between them. The CDR3 has 13 amino acids. In germline, CDR1 is LGHDT, CDR2 YNNKEL (reference sequence). In nucleotides, the CDR3 is TGTGCCAGCAGCCAGACGGGGAACACTGAAGCTTTCTTT. This codes for CASSQTGNTEAFF.

The chain has TRBV28 and TRBJ2-7; 8 bases are shared with TRBD2. Looked up from germline, CDR1 is MDHEN and CDR2 is SYDVKM. The V segment lost 7 bases and the J segment 9 bases; nucleotides outside the gene matches: 8. This CDR3 is built from 12 residues. In nucleotides, the CDR3 is TGTGCCAGCAATACGGGAGGGCCGGGGCAGTACTTC. It is translated as CASNTGGPGQYF.

Ten or more counts support this clonotype. This chain uses TRBV7-3 with TRBJ2-1, with 7 positions matching TRBD1. The J segment lost 6 bases and the V segment lost 4 bases, leaving 3 bases of the junction unmatched. The CDR3 sequence is 13 residues long. Per germline, CDR1 SGHTA and CDR2 FQGTGA. CDR3 nucleotides: TGTGCCAGCAGCTACGACAGGGCCAATGAGCAGTTCTTC. This codes for CASSYDRANEQFF. The full variable domain, with the rest looked up from reference TRBV7-3 and TRBJ2-1, is GAGVSQTPSNKVTEKGKYVELRCDPISGHTALYWYRQSLGQGPEFLIYFQGTGAADDSGLPNDRFFAVRPEGSVSTLKIQRTERGDSAVYLCASSYDRANEQFFGPGTRLTVL.

CDR3 protein: CASSDHSGGDYGYTF. The DNA for the CDR3 is TGTGCCAGCAGTGACCACTCCGGAGGGGACTATGGCTACACCTTC. This chain joins TRBV6-4 and TRBJ1-2, with a tentative D call TRBD1 (5 bases). This CDR3 has 15 residues. V dropped 2 bases and J dropped 3 bases, with 13 bases sitting between them. CDR1 MRHNA and CDR2 SNTAGT come from the germline V gene.

This clonotype has a handful of counts. The rearrangement joins TRBV28 to TRBJ1-1, with 7 bases that match TRBD1. Trimming cost V 6 bases and J 6 bases; bases outside gene matches: 13. The CDR3 loop spans 15 amino acids. CDR1 is MDHEN, CDR2 SYDVKM, per germline. DNA of the CDR3: TGTGCCAGCAGATCTACGGGACAGCCATTTCCTGAAGCTTTCTTT. Translating it yields CASRSTGQPFPEAFF.

This clonotype was detected many times. The V and J genes are TRBV9 and TRBJ1-5; 7 bases line up with TRBD1. CDR1 is SGDLS, CDR2 YYNGEE, per germline. V shed 1 base and J 2 bases; nucleotides not matched to a gene: 3. This CDR3 contains 15 residues. DNA of the CDR3: TGTGCCAGCAGCGTAAGGGGGCTTGGCAATCAGCCCCAGCATTTT. Translated: CASSVRGLGNQPQHF.

This chain connects TRBV20-1 to TRBJ2-7; D not certain. This CDR3 has 12 residues. The V gene's germline CDR1 is DFQATT and CDR2 SNEGSKA (reference sequence). CDR3 region: CTASELGYEQYF. CDR3 DNA sequence: TGCACCGCTTCGGAGCTGGGCTACGAGCAGTACTTC.

Ten or more counts support this clonotype. The chain recombines TRBV12-3 or TRBV12-4 with TRBJ2-7, with TRBD2 matching 9 bases. The CDR3 extends over 14 amino acids. V lost 1 base, J lost 6 bases, and 4 bases stayed unmatched. The CDR3 reads CASSLGGRALEQYF. CDR3 DNA sequence: TGTGCCAGCAGTTTAGGCGGGAGGGCCCTCGAGCAGTACTTC.

The CDR3 bases are TGTGCCAGCAGCCAATTGAGCGGCGGAGCCCAGTACTTC. Protein product: CASSQLSGGAQYF. The J gene is TRBJ2-5, the V gene TRBV3-1; tentatively, D is TRBD2 (5 bases). The CDR3 is made up of 13 amino acids. In germline, CDR1 is LGHDT, CDR2 YNNKEL (reference sequence). Deletions cut 2 bases from V and 9 bases from J, with 13 bases between.

In its sample, this clonotype was seen many times. This rearrangement joins TRBV20-1 to TRBJ2-5, with D possibly TRBD1 on 6 matching bases. Germline CDR1 DFQATT, CDR2 SNEGSKA (reference sequence). The CDR3 is made up of 12 amino acids. V was shortened by 5 bases and J by 5 bases, with 12 bases between the two germline ends. Here the CDR3 DNA reads TGCAGTGCTTGGACAGTCACGGAGACCCAGTACTTC. Translated, it gives CSAWTVTETQYF.

This clonotype was recorded many times. The chain uses TRBV5-4 and TRBJ2-2; D possibly corresponds to TRBD2 (6 bases). The CDR3 sequence is 16 residues long. The V gene lost 4 bases and the J gene lost 4 bases, with 17 bases spanning the gap. The germline V gene has CDR1 SGHNT and CDR2 YYREEE (reference sequence). CDR3 region: CASSIFGGVATGELFF. The CDR3 coding sequence is TGTGCCAGCAGCATCTTCGGGGGTGTGGCCACCGGGGAGCTGTTTTTT.

This clonotype was found many times. The chain recombines TRBV19 with TRBJ1-5; 8 bases line up with TRBD1. After removal of 5 bases from V and 7 bases from J, the junction contained 7 bases not matched to a gene. Germline CDR1 reads LNHDA; CDR2 reads SQIVND (reference sequence). This CDR3 has 14 amino acids. CDR3 sequence: CASSYRTGPQPQHF. CDR3 DNA sequence: TGTGCCAGTAGTTATAGGACAGGGCCGCAGCCCCAGCATTTT.

CDR3 amino acids: CASSPLRGFNYGYTF. The CDR3 bases are TGTGCCAGCAGCCCTCTAAGGGGGTTTAACTATGGCTACACCTTC. The chain joins TRBV3-1 to TRBJ1-2; weak D call: TRBD1 (6 bases). The V and J ends lost 4 bases and 1 base respectively, with 13 bases between them. CDR3 length equals 15 residues. Looked up from germline, CDR1 is LGHDT and CDR2 is YNNKEL (reference sequence).

This clonotype was found a few times. The chain uses TRBV5-1 and TRBJ2-7; D perhaps matches TRBD2 (6 bases). CDR1 SGHRS and CDR2 YFSETQ come from the germline V gene. The CDR3 consists of 12 residues. With 4 bases removed from V and 1 base from J, the gap between germline ends came to 6 bases. The CDR3 bases are TGCGCCAGCAGCGGGAGGTCCTACGAGCAGTACTTC. Translated: CASSGRSYEQYF.

This sequence joins TRBV5-4 and TRBJ2-5; D unresolved. The CDR3 is 12 residues long. CDR1 SGHNT and CDR2 YYREEE come from the germline V gene (reference sequence). With 2 bases removed from V and 3 bases from J, the gap between germline ends came to 5 bases. The CDR3 DNA reads TGTGCCAGCAGCTTATGGGAAGAGACCCAGTACTTC. Protein sequence: CASSLWEETQYF.

This clonotype has a count of ten or more. The chain links TRBV29-1 to TRBJ2-5; 7 bases match TRBD2. Germline V CDR1 and CDR2: SQVTM, ANQGSEA. The J segment lost 5 bases and the V segment lost 7 bases, leaving 4 bases of the junction unmatched. The length of the CDR3 is 11 residues. The CDR3 nucleotides read TGCAGCGCCGGGGAGGGGGAGACCCAGTACTTC. Protein sequence: CSAGEGETQYF.

In this sample, this clonotype turned up a few times. V gene TRBV28 combines with J gene TRBJ1-5, with D hard to call. V lost 3 bases, J lost 2 bases, and 14 bases lay in between. The CDR3 is 16 residues long. The germline CDR1 and CDR2 sequences are MDHEN and SYDVKM. The CDR3 nucleotides read TGTGCCAGCAGTTTCGAAGGGTATTCTGGCAATCAGCCCCAGCATTTT. The encoded protein is CASSFEGYSGNQPQHF.

This clonotype showed up just a few times. V usage is TRBV10-3 and J usage is TRBJ2-1, with a possible D match to TRBD2 (5 bases). Germline CDR1 and CDR2: ENHRY and SYGVKD. The CDR3 has 13 amino acids. V gave up 8 bases and J gave up 8 bases, with 16 bases separating them. The CDR3 DNA follows: TGTGCCATCCGGGGTGTCCGGGTCTATGAGCAGTTCTTC. Its protein product is CAIRGVRVYEQFF.